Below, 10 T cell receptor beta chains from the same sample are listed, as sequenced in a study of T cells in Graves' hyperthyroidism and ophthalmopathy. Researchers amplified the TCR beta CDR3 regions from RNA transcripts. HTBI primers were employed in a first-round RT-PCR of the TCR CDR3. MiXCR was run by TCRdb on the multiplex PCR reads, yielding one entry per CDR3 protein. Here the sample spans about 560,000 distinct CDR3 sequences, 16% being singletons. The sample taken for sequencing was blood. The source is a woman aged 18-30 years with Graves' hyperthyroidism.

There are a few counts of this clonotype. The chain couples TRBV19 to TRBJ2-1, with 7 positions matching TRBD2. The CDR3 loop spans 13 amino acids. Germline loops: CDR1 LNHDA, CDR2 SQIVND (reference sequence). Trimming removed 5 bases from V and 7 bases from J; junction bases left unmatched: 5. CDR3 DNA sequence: TGTGCCAGTAGTGCAAACGGGGGGAATGAGCAGTTCTTC. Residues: CASSANGGNEQFF.

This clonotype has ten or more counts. The CDR3 reads CASSLPKGTEAFF. As DNA, the CDR3 is TGCGCCAGCAGCTTGCCTAAAGGGACTGAAGCTTTCTTT. The chain recombines TRBV5-1 with TRBJ1-1; D is unclear. CDR3 length: 13 amino acids. V lost 1 base and J lost 5, with 9 bases in between. From germline, CDR1 is SGHRS and CDR2 YFSETQ.

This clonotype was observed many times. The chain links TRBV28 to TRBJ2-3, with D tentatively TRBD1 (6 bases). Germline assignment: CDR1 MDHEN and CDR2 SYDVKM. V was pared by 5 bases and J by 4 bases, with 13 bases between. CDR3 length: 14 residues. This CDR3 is CASSTNSGADTQYF. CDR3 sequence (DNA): TGTGCCAGCAGTACAAATTCAGGGGCAGATACGCAGTATTTT. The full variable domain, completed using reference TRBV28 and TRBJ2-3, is DVKVTQSSRYLVKRTGEKVFLECVQDMDHENMFWYRQDPGLGLRLIYFSYDVKMKEKGDIPEGYSVSREKKERFSLILESASTNQTSMYLCASSTNSGADTQYFGPGTRLTVL.

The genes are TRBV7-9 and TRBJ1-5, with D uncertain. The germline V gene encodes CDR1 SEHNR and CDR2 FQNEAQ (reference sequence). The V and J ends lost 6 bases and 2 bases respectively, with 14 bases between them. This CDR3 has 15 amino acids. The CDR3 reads CASRAGPGGNQPQHF. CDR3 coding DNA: TGTGCCAGCAGAGCCGGACCGGGAGGCAATCAGCCCCAGCATTTT. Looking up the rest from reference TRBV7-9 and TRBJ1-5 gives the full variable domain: DTGVSQNPRHKITKRGQNVTFRCDPISEHNRLYWYRQTLGQGPEFLTYFQNEAQLEKSRLLSDRFSAERPKGSFSTLEIQRTEQGDSAMYLCASRAGPGGNQPQHFGDGTRLSIL.

The CDR3: CASLGSAGDQETQYF. In nucleotides, the CDR3 is TGTGCCAGCCTCGGTAGCGCGGGGGACCAAGAGACCCAGTACTTC. The chain links TRBV3-1 to TRBJ2-5; 7 bases line up with TRBD2. V trimming: 8 bases; J trimming: 0 bases; junction bases outside the gene matches: 9. The length of the CDR3 is 15 residues. Germline CDR1 LGHDT, CDR2 YNNKEL (reference sequence).

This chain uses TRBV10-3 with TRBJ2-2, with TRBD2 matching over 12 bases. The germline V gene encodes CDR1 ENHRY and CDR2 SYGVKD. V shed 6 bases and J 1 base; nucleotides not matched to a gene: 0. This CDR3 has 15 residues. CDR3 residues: CAIRLAGGNTGELFF. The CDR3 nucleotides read TGTGCCATCAGACTAGCGGGAGGGAACACCGGGGAGCTGTTTTTT.

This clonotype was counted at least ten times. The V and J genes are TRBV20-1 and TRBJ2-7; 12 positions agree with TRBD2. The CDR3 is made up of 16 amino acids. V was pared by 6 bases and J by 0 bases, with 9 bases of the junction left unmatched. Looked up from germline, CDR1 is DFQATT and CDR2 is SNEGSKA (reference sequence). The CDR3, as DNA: TGCAGTGCAGTCCCCCTACTAGCGGGAGGCTCCTACGAGCAGTACTTC. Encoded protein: CSAVPLLAGGSYEQYF.

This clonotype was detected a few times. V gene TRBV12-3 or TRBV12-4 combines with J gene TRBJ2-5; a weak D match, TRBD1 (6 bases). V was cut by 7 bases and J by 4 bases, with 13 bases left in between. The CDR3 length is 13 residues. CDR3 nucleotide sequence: TGTGCCAGCACCAAGGGGGTAGGAGAGACCCAGTACTTC. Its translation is CASTKGVGETQYF.

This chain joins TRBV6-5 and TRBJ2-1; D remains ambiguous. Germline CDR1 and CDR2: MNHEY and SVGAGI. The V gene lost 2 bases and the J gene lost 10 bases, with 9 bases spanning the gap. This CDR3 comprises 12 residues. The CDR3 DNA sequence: TGTGCCAGCAGTTACGCATTGGGGGAGCAGTTCTTC. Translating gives CASSYALGEQFF.

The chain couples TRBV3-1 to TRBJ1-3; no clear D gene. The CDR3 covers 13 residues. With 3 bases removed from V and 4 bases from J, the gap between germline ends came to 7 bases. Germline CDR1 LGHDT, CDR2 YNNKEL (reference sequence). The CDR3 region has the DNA TGTGCCAGCAGCCAGTCTGGAGGAAACACCATATATTTT. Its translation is CASSQSGGNTIYF.